This TCR beta chain was sequenced in a study of blood T cell repertoires in COVID-19. Study details: Donors in the United States, Italy and Spain gave samples during acute or convalescent COVID-19. PBMCs, B-cell-depleted T cells, or T cells provided the cDNA or gDNA that made up the material.

The CDR3 length is 14 residues. From germline, CDR1 is SGHRS and CDR2 YFSETQ. Trimming removed 4 bases from V and 6 bases from J, with 13 bases in between. This clone appeared a single time. Study processing details: It was from reference gene primer amplification that nucleated cell counts were estimated. The data were produced by immunoSEQ multiplex PCR, yet TCRdb's version contains in-frame clones alone and is incomplete. Clone size and V and J calls were adopted from that table, with D and trimming inferred from the DNA. The data hold roughly 50,000 clones, with about 90% observed a single time. Sequenced material: peripheral blood. The V call is TRBV5-1, the J call TRBJ2-2; D may be TRBD2 (7 bases). This clonotype was obtained from a man older than 75 with acute or convalescent COVID-19. The CDR3 loop reads CASSPSGGPGELFF. The CDR3 bases are TGCGCCAGCAGCCCTTCCGGGGGGCCCGGGGAGCTGTTTTTT.